The clone carrying this T cell receptor beta chain was counted between two and nine times. What it binds is unknown. Attachment of unique molecular identifiers to individual cDNA molecules was performed in the library. MiXCR, run by TCRdb on the RACE reads, gives a single entry per CDR3 protein. The sample has approximately 340,000 distinct CDR3 sequences; around 7% are singletons. The data were obtained in a study of human T cells and chemical hapten exposure. About the research overall: Mostly female patients had alopecia areata, totalis or universalis.

Overall study findings and caveats: In comparison with controls, expanded TCRs gave rise to a significantly larger number of large CDR3 similarity clusters.

The CDR3 covers 16 residues. Germline V gene data show CDR1 as SGHRS and CDR2 as YFSETQ. V was pared by 1 base and J by 3 bases, with 8 bases of the junction left unmatched. Sample time point: patch test 1, 2 weeks after DPC sensitization. Specified treatment: therapeutic diphenylcyclopropenone sensitization with weekly scalp DPC. Unfractionated whole blood was the source from which total RNA was extracted. Specimen: whole blood, collected in connection with sensitization to the hapten diphenylcyclopropenone (DPC). The chain employs TRBV5-1 and TRBJ2-3, with 7 bases matching TRBD2. This clonotype was sampled from a woman younger than 30 with alopecia areata. Some clones in this sample may be carry-over from other donors' samples. In DNA form, the CDR3 reads TGCGCCAGCAGCTTGTTAGGACTAGTGGGTACAGATACGCAGTATTTT. The encoded protein is CASSLLGLVGTDTQYF.